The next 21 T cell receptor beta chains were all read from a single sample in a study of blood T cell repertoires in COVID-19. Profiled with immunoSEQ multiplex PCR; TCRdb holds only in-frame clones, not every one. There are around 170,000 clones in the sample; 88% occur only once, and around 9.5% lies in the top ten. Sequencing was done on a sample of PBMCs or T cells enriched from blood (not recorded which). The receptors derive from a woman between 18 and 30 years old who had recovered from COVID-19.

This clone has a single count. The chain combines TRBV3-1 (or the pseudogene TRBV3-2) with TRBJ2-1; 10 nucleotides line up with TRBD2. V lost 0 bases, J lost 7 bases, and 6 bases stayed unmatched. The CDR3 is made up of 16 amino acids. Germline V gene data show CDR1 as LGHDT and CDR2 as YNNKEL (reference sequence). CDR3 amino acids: CASSQDLAGVGNEQFF. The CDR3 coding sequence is TGTGCCAGCAGCCAAGACCTAGCGGGGGTGGGTAATGAGCAGTTCTTC.

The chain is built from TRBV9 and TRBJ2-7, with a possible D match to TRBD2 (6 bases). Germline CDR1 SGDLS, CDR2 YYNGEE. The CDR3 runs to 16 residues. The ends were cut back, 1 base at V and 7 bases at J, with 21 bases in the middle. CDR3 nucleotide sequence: TGTGCCAGCAGCGTAAGTGTGGGAGCGGAGGGGTTTGAGCAGTACTTC. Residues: CASSVSVGAEGFEQYF. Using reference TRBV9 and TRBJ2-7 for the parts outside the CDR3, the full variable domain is DSGVTQTPKHLITATGQRVTLRCSPRSGDLSVYWYQQSLDQGLQFLIQYYNGEERAKGNILERFSAQQFPDLHSELNLSSLELGDSALYFCASSVSVGAEGFEQYFGPGTRLTVT.

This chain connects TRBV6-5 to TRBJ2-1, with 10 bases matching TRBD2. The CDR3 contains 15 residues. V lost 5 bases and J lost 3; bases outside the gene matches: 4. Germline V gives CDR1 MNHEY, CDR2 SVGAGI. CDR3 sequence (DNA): TGTGCCAGCAGTAGAACTAGCGGGGACTACAATGAGCAGTTCTTC. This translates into CASSRTSGDYNEQFF.

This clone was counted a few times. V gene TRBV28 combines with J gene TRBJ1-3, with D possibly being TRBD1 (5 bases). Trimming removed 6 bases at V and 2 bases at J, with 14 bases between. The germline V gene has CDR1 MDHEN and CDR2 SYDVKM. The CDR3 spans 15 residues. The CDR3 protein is CASRLPDTAGNTIYF. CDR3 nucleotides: TGTGCCAGCAGACTCCCGGACACTGCTGGAAACACCATATATTTT.

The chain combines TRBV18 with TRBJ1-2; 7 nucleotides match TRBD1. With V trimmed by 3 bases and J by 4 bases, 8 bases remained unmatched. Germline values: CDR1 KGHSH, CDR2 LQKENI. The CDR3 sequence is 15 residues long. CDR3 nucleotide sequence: TGTGCCAGCTCACCCGGGACAGCGACCCTCTATGGCTACACCTTC. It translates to CASSPGTATLYGYTF. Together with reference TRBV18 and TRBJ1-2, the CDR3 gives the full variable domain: NAGVMQNPRHLVRRRGQEARLRCSPMKGHSHVYWYRQLPEEGLKFMVYLQKENIIDESGMPKERFSAEFPKEGPSILRIQQVVRGDSAAYFCASSPGTATLYGYTFGSGTRLTVV.

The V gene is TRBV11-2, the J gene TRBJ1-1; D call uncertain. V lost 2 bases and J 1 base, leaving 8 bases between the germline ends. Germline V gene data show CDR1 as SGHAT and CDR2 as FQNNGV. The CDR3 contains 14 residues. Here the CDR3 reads CASSLLEGNTEAFF. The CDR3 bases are TGTGCCAGCAGCTTATTGGAGGGGAACACTGAAGCTTTCTTT.

The CDR3 region is CASSLKGTEYGYTF. The CDR3 region has the DNA TGTGCCAGCAGCTTGAAGGGGACAGAGTATGGCTACACCTTC. V and J are TRBV5-4 and TRBJ1-2, with 7 bases identical to TRBD1. CDR3 length equals 14 residues. The trim removed 1 base at V and 5 bases at J, leaving 5 bases unmatched. Germline V lookup: CDR1 SGHNT, CDR2 YYREEE (reference sequence).

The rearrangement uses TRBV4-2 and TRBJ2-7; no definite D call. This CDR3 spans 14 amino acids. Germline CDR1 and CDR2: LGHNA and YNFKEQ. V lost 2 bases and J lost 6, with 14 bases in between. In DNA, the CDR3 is TGTGCCAGCAGCCAACTATTGACAACCGCCGAGCAGTACTTC. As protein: CASSQLLTTAEQYF.

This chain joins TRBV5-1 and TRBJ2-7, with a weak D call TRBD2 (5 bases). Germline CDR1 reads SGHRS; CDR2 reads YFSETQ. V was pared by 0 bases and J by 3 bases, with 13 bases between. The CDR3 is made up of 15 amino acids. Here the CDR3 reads CASSLGGHRDYEQYF. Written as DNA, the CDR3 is TGCGCCAGCAGCTTGGGTGGCCACCGGGACTACGAGCAGTACTTC.

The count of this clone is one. The CDR3 coding sequence is TGTGCCAGCAGGAGACTTACAGGACAAATGAACACTGAAGCTTTCTTT. It yields the protein CASRRLTGQMNTEAFF. The gene calls are TRBV28 and TRBJ1-1, with TRBD1 as a possible D gene (5 bases). In germline, CDR1 is MDHEN, CDR2 SYDVKM. The CDR3 is 16 residues long. Trimming shortened V by 6 bases and J by 0 bases, and 17 bases separated the two germline ends.

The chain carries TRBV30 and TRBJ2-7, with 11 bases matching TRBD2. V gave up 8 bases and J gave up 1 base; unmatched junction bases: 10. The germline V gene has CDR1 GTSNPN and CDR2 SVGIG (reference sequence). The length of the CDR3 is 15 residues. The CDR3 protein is CAGSPGLAVSYEQYF. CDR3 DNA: TGTGCCGGATCTCCGGGACTAGCGGTATCCTACGAGCAGTACTTC.

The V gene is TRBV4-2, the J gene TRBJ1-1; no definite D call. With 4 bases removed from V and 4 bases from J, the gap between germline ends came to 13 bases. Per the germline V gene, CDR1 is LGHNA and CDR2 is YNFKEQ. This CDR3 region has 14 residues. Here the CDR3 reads CASSPSEEGTEAFF. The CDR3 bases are TGTGCCAGCAGCCCATCGGAGGAGGGCACTGAAGCTTTCTTT.

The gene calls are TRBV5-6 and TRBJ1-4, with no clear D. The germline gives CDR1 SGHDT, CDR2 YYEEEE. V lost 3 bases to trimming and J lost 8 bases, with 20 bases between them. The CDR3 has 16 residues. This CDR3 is CASSSAPTPPGEKLFF. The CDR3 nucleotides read TGTGCCAGCAGCTCGGCCCCGACACCACCGGGAGAAAAACTGTTTTTT.

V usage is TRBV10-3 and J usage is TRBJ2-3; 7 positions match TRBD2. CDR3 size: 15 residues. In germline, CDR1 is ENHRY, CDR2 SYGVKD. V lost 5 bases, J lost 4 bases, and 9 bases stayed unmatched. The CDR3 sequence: CAISTSAGEADTQYF. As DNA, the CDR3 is TGTGCCATCAGTACTAGCGCGGGGGAAGCAGATACGCAGTATTTT.

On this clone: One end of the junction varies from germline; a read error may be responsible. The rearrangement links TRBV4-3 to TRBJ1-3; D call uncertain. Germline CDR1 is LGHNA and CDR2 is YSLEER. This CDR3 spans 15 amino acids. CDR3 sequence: CASSQDSVLGDTIYF. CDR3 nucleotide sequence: TGCGCCAGCAGCCAAGATTCCGTGCTTGGAGACACCATATATTTT.

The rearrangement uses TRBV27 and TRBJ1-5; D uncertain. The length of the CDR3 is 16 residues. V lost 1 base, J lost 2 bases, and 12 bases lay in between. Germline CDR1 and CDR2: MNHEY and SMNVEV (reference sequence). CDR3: CASSLWGDHRNQPQHF. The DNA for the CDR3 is TGTGCCAGCAGTTTATGGGGAGATCATCGCAATCAGCCCCAGCATTTT.

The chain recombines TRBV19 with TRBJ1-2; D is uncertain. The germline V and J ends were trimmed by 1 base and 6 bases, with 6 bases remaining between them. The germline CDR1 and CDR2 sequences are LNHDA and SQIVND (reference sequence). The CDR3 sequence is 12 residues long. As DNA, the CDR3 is TGTGCCAGTAGTATAGGTCGGGATGGCTACACCTTC. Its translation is CASSIGRDGYTF.

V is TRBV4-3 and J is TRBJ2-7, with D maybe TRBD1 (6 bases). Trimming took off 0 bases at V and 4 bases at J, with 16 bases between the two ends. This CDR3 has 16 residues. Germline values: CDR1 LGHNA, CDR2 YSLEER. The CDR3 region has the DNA TGCGCCAGCAGCCAAGACCGTGGGGGCGGAGTGTACGAGCAGTACTTC. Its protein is CASSQDRGGGVYEQYF.

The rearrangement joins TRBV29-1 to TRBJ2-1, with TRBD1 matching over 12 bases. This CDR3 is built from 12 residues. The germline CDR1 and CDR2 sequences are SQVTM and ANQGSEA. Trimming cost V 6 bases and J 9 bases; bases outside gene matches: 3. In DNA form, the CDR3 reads TGCAGCGTGGGACAGGGGGCGGGTGAGCAGTTCTTC. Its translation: CSVGQGAGEQFF.

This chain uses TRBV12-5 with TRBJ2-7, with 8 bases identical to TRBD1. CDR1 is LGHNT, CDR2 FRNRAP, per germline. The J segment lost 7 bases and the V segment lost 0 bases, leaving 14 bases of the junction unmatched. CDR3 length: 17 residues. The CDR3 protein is CASGLVQVGQGGKEQYF. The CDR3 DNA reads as TGTGCTAGTGGTTTGGTACAAGTCGGACAGGGAGGCAAAGAGCAGTACTTC.

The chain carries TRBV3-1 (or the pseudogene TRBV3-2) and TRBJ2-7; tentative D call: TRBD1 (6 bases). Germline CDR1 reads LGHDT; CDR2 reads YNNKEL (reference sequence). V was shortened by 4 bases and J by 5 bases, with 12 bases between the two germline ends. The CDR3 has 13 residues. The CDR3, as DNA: TGTGCCAGCAGCCCCCAGCAGGGGCACGAGCAGTACTTC. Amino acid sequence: CASSPQQGHEQYF.